The clone carrying this T cell receptor beta chain has ten or more counts. This record belongs to a study of early T cells in non-severe SARS-CoV-2 infection. Each CDR3 protein is one row after TCRdb ran MiXCR on the 5' RACE reads. The sample has around 50,000 distinct CDR3 sequences, around 5.6% seen once. The sample was whole blood. This TCR came from an adult who was a healthcare worker with PCR-confirmed SARS-CoV-2 infection or an uninfected control (not recorded which).

Here the CDR3 reads CASSRLLAGKPGELFF. The CDR3 coding sequence is TGTGCCAGCAGCCGACTGCTAGCGGGAAAACCCGGGGAGCTGTTTTTT. The V call is TRBV3-1, the J call TRBJ2-2, with 9 bases lining up with TRBD2. The V segment lost 4 bases and the J segment 6 bases; nucleotides outside the gene matches: 9. CDR3 length: 16 residues. In germline, CDR1 is LGHDT, CDR2 YNNKEL (reference sequence).